This T cell receptor beta chain was observed in a study of radiotherapy plus CTLA-4 blockade in lung cancer. Measured with immunoSEQ multiplex PCR; TCRdb has only the in-frame clones, and not every one. Among 30,000 to 40,000 clones listed, about 69% were seen once. Trimming at V came to 4 bases and at J to 4 bases, leaving 5 bases not matched to a gene. Germline V lookup: CDR1 MGHDK, CDR2 SYGVNS. The CDR3 has 14 amino acids. The chain recombines TRBV25-1 with TRBJ1-2, with 8 bases fitting TRBD1. The starting material was peripheral blood, obtained from a patient treated with radiotherapy plus ipilimumab. This TCR was recovered from a human donor with non-small cell lung cancer that progressed on radiotherapy plus ipilimumab. In DNA form, the CDR3 reads TGTGCCAGCAGTGTAGCAGGGGGCGGCTATGGCTACACCTTC. It encodes CASSVAGGGYGYTF.